The 8 T cell receptor beta chains below come from one sample, sequenced in a study of graft-versus-host responses after intestinal transplantation. The data were produced by immunoSEQ multiplex PCR, yet TCRdb's version contains in-frame clones alone and is incomplete. The sample yields roughly 17,000 clones, less than 50% seen once. Irradiated, violet-dye-labeled stimulators (200,000) were plated alongside 200,000 CFSE-labeled responders. Sequencing used alloreactive CD8+ T cells from a mixed lymphocyte reaction culture, obtained before intestinal transplant. Indicated subset: CFSE-low proliferating T cells sorted from roughly 6-day pre-transplant mixed lymphocyte reaction (GvH or HvG direction). All receptors derive from a human patient who received an intestinal transplant.

This clone is labeled medium-sized (0.01 to 0.1%). The gene calls are TRBV27 and TRBJ1-1; no clear D gene. Trimming took 1 base from V and 1 from J, leaving 7 bases between them. This CDR3 comprises 14 residues. Per germline, CDR1 MNHEY and CDR2 SMNVEV (reference sequence). The CDR3 loop is CASSLLGGNTEAFF. DNA for the CDR3: TGTGCCAGCAGTTTATTGGGTGGGAACACTGAAGCTTTCTTT.

This clone was recorded a few times. The V gene is TRBV9, the J gene TRBJ2-7; D ambiguous. The germline V gene has CDR1 SGDLS and CDR2 YYNGEE. Trimming took off 0 bases at V and 0 bases at J, with 19 bases between the two ends. This CDR3 spans 18 amino acids. The CDR3 region has the DNA TGTGCCAGCAGCGTAGAATTTTTCTCTGACTTATGCTCCTACGAGCAGTACTTC. This translates into CASSVEFFSDLCSYEQYF.

The chain couples TRBV5-1 to TRBJ2-7; 8 nucleotides match TRBD1. Trimming cost V 0 bases and J 5 bases; bases outside gene matches: 4. The CDR3 contains 14 residues. Germline V gives CDR1 SGHRS, CDR2 YFSETQ. The CDR3 loop reads CASSLGTGSNEQYF. The CDR3 DNA is TGCGCCAGCAGCTTGGGGACAGGGTCTAACGAGCAGTACTTC.

V is TRBV4-1 and J is TRBJ1-2; D is ambiguous. Trimming removed 1 base at V and 5 bases at J, with 14 bases between. The CDR3 extends over 15 amino acids. Germline-derived CDR1 and CDR2 are MGHRA and YSYEKL. CDR3 region: CASSQGIIWGYGYTF. As DNA, the CDR3 is TGCGCCAGCAGCCAAGGTATAATCTGGGGATATGGCTACACCTTC.

In this sample, this clone is medium-sized (0.01 to 0.1%). The chain is built from TRBV5-8 and TRBJ2-7, with a weak D call TRBD2 (6 bases). From germline, CDR1 is SGHTS and CDR2 YDEGEE. The CDR3 has 15 residues. The ends were cut back, 1 base at V and 4 bases at J, with 15 bases in the middle. The CDR3 nucleotides are TGTGCCAGCAGCTTGCGGGAGAGGAGGGTTTACGAGCAGTACTTC. As protein: CASSLRERRVYEQYF.

The chain carries TRBV11-2 and TRBJ1-5, with TRBD1 as a possible D gene (5 bases). This CDR3 spans 14 amino acids. Per the germline V gene, CDR1 is SGHAT and CDR2 is FQNNGV. The V gene lost 1 base and the J gene lost 6 bases, with 10 bases spanning the gap. DNA for the CDR3: TGTGCCAGCAGCTTAGGCAGGGAAGGTCAGCCCCAGCATTTT. This encodes CASSLGREGQPQHF.

V gene TRBV27 combines with J gene TRBJ2-1; D remains unclear. This CDR3 is built from 12 residues. Per germline, CDR1 MNHEY and CDR2 SMNVEV (reference sequence). V dropped 2 bases and J dropped 4 bases, with 3 bases sitting between them. The CDR3 reads CASSLGYNEQFF. The CDR3 nucleotides are TGTGCCAGCAGTTTAGGTTACAATGAGCAGTTCTTC.

Remarks on this clone: A junction end diverges from the germline sequence, so it may reflect a read error. The chain couples TRBV15 to TRBJ1-4; 9 nucleotides match TRBD1. The germline CDR1 and CDR2 sequences are LNHNV and YYDKDF (reference sequence). CDR3 length equals 15 residues. The CDR3 region is CASSSPGQGNEKLFF. CDR3 nucleotides: TGTGCCTCCAGCAGCCCGGGACAGGGAAATGAAAAGCTGTTTTTT. The complete variable domain, with remaining parts taken from reference TRBV15 and TRBJ1-4, reads DAMVIQNPRYQVTQFGKPVTLSCSQTLNHNVMYWYQQKSSQAPKLLFHYYDKDFNNEADTPDNFQSRRPNTSFCFLDIRSPGLGDTAMYLCASSSPGQGNEKLFFGSGTQLSVL.